This paragraph reports one T cell receptor beta chain. The V end was cut by 1 base, the J end by 6 bases, with 16 bases between. Germline CDR1 and CDR2: WSHSY and SAAADI. The CDR3 extends over 16 amino acids. The data were taken from a study of blood T cell repertoires in COVID-19. At the level of the study: Some COVID-19 samples were acute and others convalescent; all came from the United States, Italy and Spain. Sample material is recorded as cDNA or gDNA derived from T cells, B-cell-depleted T cells, or PBMCs.

Methods used by the authors: From reference gene primer amplification, estimates of nucleated cell counts were derived. Clones were sequenced by immunoSEQ multiplex PCR, and TCRdb holds only the in-frame ones, with some missing. That table supplies the V and J calls and clone size; D and trimming were determined from the DNA. In the table there are around 150,000 clones, roughly four fifths of which are singletons. The sample taken for sequencing was peripheral blood. V gene TRBV10-2 combines with J gene TRBJ1-5; a weak D match, TRBD1 (6 bases). The TCR originated in a man aged 55 to 69 with active or convalescent COVID-19. The CDR3 sequence is CASSELGGRFIQPQHF. DNA for the CDR3: TGCGCCAGCAGTGAGTTGGGGGGGCGGTTTATTCAGCCCCAGCATTTT.